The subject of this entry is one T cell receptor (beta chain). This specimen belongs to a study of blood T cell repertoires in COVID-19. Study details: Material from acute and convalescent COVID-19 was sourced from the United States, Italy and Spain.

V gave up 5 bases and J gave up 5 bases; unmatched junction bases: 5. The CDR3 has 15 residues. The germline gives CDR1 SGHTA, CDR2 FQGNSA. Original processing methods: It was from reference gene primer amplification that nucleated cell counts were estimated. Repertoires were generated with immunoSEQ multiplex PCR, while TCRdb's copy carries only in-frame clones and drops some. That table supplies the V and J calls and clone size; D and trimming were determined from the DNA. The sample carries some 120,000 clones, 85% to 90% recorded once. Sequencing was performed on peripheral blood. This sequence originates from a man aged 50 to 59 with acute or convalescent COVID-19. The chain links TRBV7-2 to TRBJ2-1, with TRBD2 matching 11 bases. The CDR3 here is CASSVSGRAHNEQFF. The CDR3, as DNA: TGTGCCAGCAGCGTTAGCGGGAGGGCCCACAATGAGCAGTTCTTC.